This TCR beta chain emerged from a study of technical replicates of blood from several donors. Profiled with immunoSEQ multiplex PCR; TCRdb holds only in-frame clones, not every one. Found here are 75,000 to 90,000 clones, around 92% of them singletons; the top ten hold 0.35% to 0.45%. The germline CDR1 and CDR2 sequences are SGHRS and YFSETQ. The CDR3 contains 14 residues. V gave up 4 bases and J gave up 8 bases, with 16 bases separating them. The chain has TRBV5-1 and TRBJ1-3; TRBD1 is a possible D gene (5 bases). The sample consisted of T cells isolated from PBMCs. This clonotype was sampled from a human donor in good health. The CDR3 DNA reads TGCGCCAGCAGCCAGGGACCGGGAGTGGACACCATATATTTT. Translated: CASSQGPGVDTIYF.